These 10 T cell receptor beta chains share one sample of origin, sequenced in a study of response to subunit inactivated influenza vaccine. MiXCR was run by TCRdb on the RT-PCR reads, yielding one entry per CDR3 protein. Counted here are hundreds of thousands of distinct CDR3 sequences, approximately 12% occurring once; the ten biggest clones make up 10%. The sample consisted of PBMCs from blood, taken on the day of vaccination. The receptors originated from a man aged 45-65 years who received an inactivated influenza vaccine.

This rearrangement joins TRBV28 to TRBJ2-2; D ambiguous. Germline assignment: CDR1 MDHEN and CDR2 SYDVKM. The V end was cut by 7 bases, the J end by 3 bases, with 9 bases between. The CDR3 is made up of 13 amino acids. CDR3 in amino acids: CASTRWDTGELFF. CDR3 in DNA: TGTGCCAGCACCCGGTGGGACACCGGGGAGCTGTTTTTT.

This clonotype showed up just a few times. The CDR3 region has the DNA TGCAGCGTTCCTGGGACCTTAGGCGAGCAGTACTTC. Its translation is CSVPGTLGEQYF. This chain links TRBV29-1 with TRBJ2-7; D is possibly TRBD1 or TRBD2 (5 bases each). With 5 bases removed from V and 6 bases from J, the gap between germline ends came to 14 bases. This CDR3 has 12 residues. The germline V gene has CDR1 SQVTM and CDR2 ANQGSEA.

This clonotype was seen ten or more times. DNA of the CDR3: TGCGCCAGCAGCTACAAAGTTTGGGATGACGAGCAGTACTTC. Its translation: CASSYKVWDDEQYF. The chain employs TRBV5-1 and TRBJ2-7; D call uncertain. Germline-derived CDR1 and CDR2 are SGHRS and YFSETQ. The CDR3 has 14 amino acids. Deletions cut 3 bases from V and 5 bases from J, with 15 bases between.

This clonotype was observed a handful of times. The chain uses TRBV29-1 and TRBJ2-5; D gene uncertain. CDR3 length equals 12 residues. V was cut by 7 bases and J by 0 bases, with 9 bases left in between. The germline CDR1 and CDR2 sequences are SQVTM and ANQGSEA. This chain's CDR3 is CSGGINQETQYF. The CDR3 DNA sequence: TGCAGCGGGGGAATTAACCAAGAGACCCAGTACTTC. The full variable domain, with the rest looked up from reference TRBV29-1 and TRBJ2-5, is SAVISQKPSRDICQRGTSLTIQCQVDSQVTMMFWYRQQPGQSLTLIATANQGSEATYESGFVIDKFPISRPNLTFSTLTVSNMSPEDSSIYLCSGGINQETQYFGPGTRLLVL.

The table lists this clonotype with many counts. The chain recombines TRBV11-2 with TRBJ2-1; D possibly corresponds to TRBD1 (5 bases). The ends were cut back, 10 bases at V and 8 bases at J, with 12 bases in the middle. The germline CDR1 and CDR2 sequences are SGHAT and FQNNGV. This CDR3 contains 11 residues. The CDR3 loop is CATQGSHEQFF. CDR3 coding DNA: TGTGCCACGCAGGGTTCCCATGAGCAGTTCTTC.

This clonotype has only a few counts. The gene calls are TRBV24-1 and TRBJ2-2; 11 positions agree with TRBD2. This CDR3 spans 18 amino acids. The J segment lost 6 bases and the V segment lost 6 bases, leaving 14 bases of the junction unmatched. Germline V gene sequence: CDR1 KGHDR, CDR2 SFDVKD. The CDR3 nucleotides are TGTGCCACCAGTTTGGGGCTAGCGGGGGGCAGCGGTCCCGGGGAGCTGTTTTTT. Its translation is CATSLGLAGGSGPGELFF.

V and J are TRBV29-1 and TRBJ2-1, with D tentatively TRBD2 (5 bases). With 8 bases removed from V and 5 bases from J, the gap between germline ends came to 22 bases. This CDR3 has 15 residues. Germline CDR1 and CDR2: SQVTM and ANQGSEA. The CDR3 bases are TGCAGCATTAAGAGAGGGAGCTCTGGAAACAATGAGCAGTTCTTC. Translation: CSIKRGSSGNNEQFF.

This clonotype appeared a few times. This chain connects TRBV5-1 to TRBJ1-6; D not certain. The germline CDR1 and CDR2 sequences are SGHRS and YFSETQ. Deletions cut 4 bases from V and 7 bases from J, with 15 bases between. There are 15 residues in the CDR3. The CDR3 DNA sequence: TGCGCCAGCAGCCCCGGACGAAGTGCCAATTCACCCCTCCACTTT. It translates to CASSPGRSANSPLHF.

This sequence joins TRBV6-1 and TRBJ2-1; 12 positions match TRBD1. V was clipped by 6 bases and J by 8 bases; unmatched bases: 8. Germline assignment: CDR1 MNHNS and CDR2 SASEGT. The CDR3 has 15 amino acids. CDR3 sequence (DNA): TGTGCCAGCAGCTCCGGGACAGGGGGCAGTTATGAGCAGTTCTTC. Translating gives CASSSGTGGSYEQFF.

The sample holds a few counts of this clonotype. In DNA form, the CDR3 reads TGTGCCAGCAGGGAACAGGGGTCGAGCTCCTACAATGAGCAGTTCTTC. Amino acid sequence: CASREQGSSSYNEQFF. The genes are TRBV6-1 and TRBJ2-1; 7 positions agree with TRBD1. V gave up 6 bases and J gave up 0 bases; unmatched junction bases: 8. The V gene's germline CDR1 is MNHNS and CDR2 SASEGT. The CDR3 has 16 residues.